Below, 4 T cell receptor beta chains from the same sample are listed, as sequenced in a study of shared clonotypes between healthy human individuals (TCRdb year 2020). Preparation of the library involved the immunoSEQ multiplex PCR assay. Sourced from immuneACCESS, this table was stored by TCRdb with only in-frame sequences that have V and J called. A share of the clones is absent; for the studies checked, an unresolved V gene accounts for under half, and the remainder has no known explanation. This sample has some 790,000 clones in its table, and 72% of those were observed once. Approximately 1.8% of the sample is taken by the ten largest. Sequenced input: memory CD4+ T cells sorted from blood. The label giving this sample's cell subset or site can be read as: CD45RA-negative fraction. The receptors shown here come from a woman between 25 and 40 years old in good health.

This chain connects TRBV11-2 to TRBJ2-7; D ambiguous. This CDR3 region has 14 residues. Trimming shortened V by 2 bases and J by 5 bases, and 13 bases separated the two germline ends. Germline CDR1 and CDR2: SGHAT and FQNNGV. CDR3 sequence: CASSLRPRTNEQYF. The DNA for the CDR3 is TGTGCCAGCAGCTTAAGACCGCGGACCAACGAGCAGTACTTC.

This chain connects TRBV5-6 to TRBJ2-7, with TRBD2 as a possible D gene (7 bases). The ends were cut back, 3 bases at V and 2 bases at J, with 18 bases in the middle. Germline V gives CDR1 SGHDT, CDR2 YYEEEE. The CDR3 extends over 16 amino acids. The CDR3 sequence: CASSSQGLGRAYEQYF. Written as DNA, the CDR3 is TGTGCCAGCAGCTCACAGGGTTTAGGGAGGGCCTACGAGCAGTACTTC.

This clone was observed a single time. The chain is built from TRBV5-1 and TRBJ2-7, with D unclear. Germline assignment: CDR1 SGHRS and CDR2 YFSETQ. Trimming cost V 5 bases and J 0 bases, with 18 bases left between them. This CDR3 comprises 16 residues. This chain's CDR3 is CASRNGVSSDSYEQYF. The CDR3 DNA sequence: TGCGCCAGCAGAAATGGGGTCAGCTCCGACTCCTACGAGCAGTACTTC.

The chain's CDR3 is CASSLVSSGTEAFF. DNA for the CDR3: TGCGCCAGCAGCTTGGTTTCCTCGGGGACTGAAGCTTTCTTT. V gene TRBV5-1 combines with J gene TRBJ1-1, with D hard to call. With 0 bases removed from V and 5 bases from J, the gap between germline ends came to 11 bases. The CDR3 runs 14 residues. Per the germline V gene, CDR1 is SGHRS and CDR2 is YFSETQ.